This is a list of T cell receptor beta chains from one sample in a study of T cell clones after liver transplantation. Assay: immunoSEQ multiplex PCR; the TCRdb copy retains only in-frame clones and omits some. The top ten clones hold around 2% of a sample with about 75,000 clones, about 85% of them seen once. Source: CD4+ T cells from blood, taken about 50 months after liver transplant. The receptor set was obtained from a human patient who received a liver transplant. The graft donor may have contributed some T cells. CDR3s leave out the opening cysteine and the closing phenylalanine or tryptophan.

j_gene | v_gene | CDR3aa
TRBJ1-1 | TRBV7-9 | ASGDSALNTEAF
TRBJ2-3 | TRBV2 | ASRRQGGSTDTQY
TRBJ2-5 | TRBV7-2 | ASSLTRLETQY
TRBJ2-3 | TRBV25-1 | ASSLGGANTQY
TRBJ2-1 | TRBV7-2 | ASSLGVRRGDEQF
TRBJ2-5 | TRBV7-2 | ASSPFRVYQETQY
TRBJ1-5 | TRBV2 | ASSEVQGSNQPQH
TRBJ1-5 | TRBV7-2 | ASSLAKEGGQPQH
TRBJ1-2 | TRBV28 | ASSSAGTGWSEDYGYT
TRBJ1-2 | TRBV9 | ASSVDRSPGRGYT
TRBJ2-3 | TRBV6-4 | ASSAGGAADTQY
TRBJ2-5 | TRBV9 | ASHPRGRETQY
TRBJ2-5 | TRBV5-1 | ASSSRGVKTQY
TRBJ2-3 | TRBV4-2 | ASSQLLAEGGDTQY
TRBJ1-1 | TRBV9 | ASSVIRNTEAF
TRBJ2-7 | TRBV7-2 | ASSSGGISYEQY
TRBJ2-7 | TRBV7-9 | ASSLEGRYYEQY
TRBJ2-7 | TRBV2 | ASSGGTVPYEQY
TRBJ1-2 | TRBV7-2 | ASSIQGGGYT
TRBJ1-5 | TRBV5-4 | ASPIAGNNQPQH
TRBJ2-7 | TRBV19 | ASSRSGGGVHEQY
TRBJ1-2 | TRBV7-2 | ASVMGRTGDGYT
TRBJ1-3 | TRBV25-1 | ASSAGNTIY
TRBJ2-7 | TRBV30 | AWSVGRDYEQY
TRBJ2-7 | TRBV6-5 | ASSDSGSSYEQY
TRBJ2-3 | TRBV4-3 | ASSQGGTGTDTQY